This T cell receptor beta chain was identified during a study of cytomegalovirus exposure and HLA in healthy donors. Whole-study results and caveats: Sequencing likely caused a cluster of highly shared sequence variants. The classifier reportedly diagnosed cytomegalovirus status with high specificity and sensitivity. TCR association rates varied by HLA locus in a later analysis, with DRB1 highest and HLA-C lowest.

Worth noting for this clone: Antigen unknown.

The PCR had 60 Vbeta and 13 Jbeta primers. TCRdb's table, derived via immunoSEQ multiplex PCR, lists solely in-frame clones and lacks some. This specimen shows about 130,000 clones; the ten leading clones hold approximately 0.93%. This TCR was sampled from a man younger than 35 in good health and CMV-seronegative. What was sequenced was PBMCs.

CDR3 region: CASKNLRQGASGELFF. The DNA of the CDR3 is TGCGCCAGCAAAAACCTCCGACAGGGGGCATCCGGGGAGCTGTTTTTT. The chain employs TRBV5-1 and TRBJ2-2; 10 nucleotides line up with TRBD1. V gave up 6 bases and J gave up 6 bases; unmatched junction bases: 11. This CDR3 is 16 amino acids long. The germline CDR1 and CDR2 sequences are SGHRS and YFSETQ.